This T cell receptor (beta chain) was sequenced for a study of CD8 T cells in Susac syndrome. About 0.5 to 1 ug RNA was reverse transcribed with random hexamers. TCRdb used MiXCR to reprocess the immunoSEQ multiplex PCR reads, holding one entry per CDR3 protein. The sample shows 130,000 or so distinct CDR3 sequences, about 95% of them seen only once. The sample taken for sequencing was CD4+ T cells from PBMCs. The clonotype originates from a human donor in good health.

CDR3 sequence: CASTLTGAEPQHF. The CDR3 DNA follows: TGTGCCAGTACCTTGACCGGGGCAGAGCCCCAGCATTTT. The chain links TRBV19 to TRBJ1-5; a weak D match, TRBD1 (5 bases). V was trimmed by 7 bases and J by 8 bases, leaving 15 bases between them. CDR1 LNHDA and CDR2 SQIVND come from the germline V gene (reference sequence). The CDR3 contains 13 residues.